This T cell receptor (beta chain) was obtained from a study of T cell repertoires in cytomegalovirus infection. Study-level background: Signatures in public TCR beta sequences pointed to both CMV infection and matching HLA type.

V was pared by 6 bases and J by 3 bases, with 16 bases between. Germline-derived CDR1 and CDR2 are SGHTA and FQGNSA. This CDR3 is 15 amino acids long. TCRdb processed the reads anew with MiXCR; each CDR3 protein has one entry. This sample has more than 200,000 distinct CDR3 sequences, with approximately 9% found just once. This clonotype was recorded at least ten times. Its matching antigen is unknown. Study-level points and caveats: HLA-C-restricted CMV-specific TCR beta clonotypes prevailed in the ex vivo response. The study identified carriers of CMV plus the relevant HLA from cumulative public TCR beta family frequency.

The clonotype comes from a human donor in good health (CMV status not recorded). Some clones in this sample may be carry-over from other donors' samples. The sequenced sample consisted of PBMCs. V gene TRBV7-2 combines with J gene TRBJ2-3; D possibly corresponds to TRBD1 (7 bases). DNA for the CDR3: TGTGCCAGCAGAATGGGGGCAGGGGGGACAGATACGCAGTATTTT. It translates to CASRMGAGGTDTQYF. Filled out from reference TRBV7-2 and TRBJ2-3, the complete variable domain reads GAGVSQSPSNKVTEKGKDVELRCDPISGHTALYWYRQSLGQGLEFLIYFQGNSAPDKSGLPSDRFSAERTGGSVSTLTIQRTQQEDSAVYLCASRMGAGGTDTQYFGPGTRLTVL.